The clone carrying this TCR beta chain was counted between two and nine times. This entry belongs to a study of shared clonotypes between healthy human individuals. TCRdb keeps only in-frame clones here, not all; method: immunoSEQ multiplex PCR. In the table there are fewer than 400,000 clones, around 67% of which are singletons. This receptor was obtained from a man aged 25-45 years in good health. What was sequenced was memory CD4+ T cells sorted from blood. Subset here: CD45RA-negative fraction.

CDR3 sequence (DNA): TGTGCCTGGAGTGGAGGACTGACGGAGACCCAGTACTTC. Translating it yields CAWSGGLTETQYF. The chain carries TRBV30 and TRBJ2-5, with D tentatively TRBD2 (5 bases). The CDR3 consists of 13 residues. Trimming took off 1 base at V and 5 bases at J, with 11 bases between the two ends. Germline V gene lookup returns CDR1 GTSNPN and CDR2 SVGIG (reference sequence).